This is a list of T cell receptor beta chains from one sample in a study of T cell responses to AZD1222 COVID-19 vaccine. The method was immunoSEQ multiplex PCR; TCRdb's version includes in-frame clones alone and lacks a portion of them. In the table there are approximately 50,000 clones, 70% to 90% of which are singletons. Sequences were derived from peripheral blood, sampled 28 days after the second AZD1222 dose. These receptors came from an adult who received the AZD1222 COVID-19 vaccine. CDR3s include the opening cysteine and the closing phenylalanine or tryptophan. The D gene is left open where the match is weak. Expanded clones get a size class; other rows say once, few or many, or leave the size out.

j_gene | v_gene | d_gene | abundance | CDR3nt | CDR3aa
TRBJ1-1 | TRBV6-4 | - | - | TGTGCCAGCAGGGCGACAGTCCAGAACACTGAAGCTTTCTTT | CASRATVQNTEAFF
TRBJ1-5 | TRBV16 | - | - | TGTGCCAGCAGCCAAAAAGCAGGCGCCCAGCCCCAGCATTTT | CASSQKAGAQPQHF
TRBJ1-6 | TRBV19 | - | - | TGTGCCAGTAGTAAGGAACCCTTCGACTCACCCCTCCACTTT | CASSKEPFDSPLHF
TRBJ2-7 | TRBV19 | TRBD1 | - | TGTGCCAGTAGTATCTCCGGGACAGGGGAGCGGAAGTACTTC | CASSISGTGERKYF
TRBJ2-2 | TRBV5-5 | - | - | TGTGCCAGCAGCTTGGTGGTCTGGGGTAGAGGCGGGGAGCTGTTTTTT | CASSLVVWGRGGELFF
TRBJ1-4 | TRBV28 | - | - | TGTGCCAGCAGTTCTCCGACAGGTTATTATGAAAAACTGTTTTTT | CASSSPTGYYEKLFF
TRBJ1-6 | TRBV6-5 | TRBD1 | - | TGTGCCAGCAGTAGGGGACAGGGGAATTCACCCCTCCACTTT | CASSRGQGNSPLHF
TRBJ2-5 | TRBV4-3 | TRBD1 | - | TGCGCCAGCAGCCAAGATTGGACAGGGGGTCAAGAGACCCAGTACTTC | CASSQDWTGGQETQYF
TRBJ2-1 | TRBV18 | - | once | TGTGCCAGCTCACCATTTAACGGGAGCTACAATGAGCAGTTCTTC | CASSPFNGSYNEQFF
TRBJ1-4 | TRBV15 | - | - | TGTGCCACCAGCAGCGAGGGGGGTTCTAATGAAAAACTGTTTTTT | CATSSEGGSNEKLFF
TRBJ2-7 | TRBV18 | TRBD1 | - | TGTGCCAGCTCACCACGGAAGGACAGGGCATGGGTCGAGCAGTACTTC | CASSPRKDRAWVEQYF
TRBJ1-4 | TRBV28 | - | - | TGTGCCAGCAGTTTATCCCCCAGGGGTGAAACTAATGAAAAACTGTTTTTT | CASSLSPRGETNEKLFF
TRBJ2-3 | TRBV4-2 | - | - | TGTGCCAGCAGCCAAGAAGCGGTGGCAGGGAGCACAGATACGCAGTATTTT | CASSQEAVAGSTDTQYF
TRBJ2-3 | TRBV7-2 | TRBD2 | - | TGTGCCAGCAGCTCGACTAGCTCCACAGATACGCAGTATTTT | CASSSTSSTDTQYF
TRBJ1-3 | TRBV7-2 | - | - | TGTGCCAGCAGCGCAGGGAACTCTGGAAACACCATATATTTT | CASSAGNSGNTIYF
TRBJ2-2 | TRBV5-8 | TRBD2 | - | TGTGCCAGCAGCCTCGCCGGGACTAGCGGGGGGTGGAACACCGGGGAGCTGTTTTTT | CASSLAGTSGGWNTGELFF
TRBJ1-1 | TRBV28 | TRBD1 | - | TGTGCCAGCAGGGGGACAGTGAACACTGAAGCTTTCTTT | CASRGTVNTEAFF
TRBJ1-3 | TRBV28 | - | - | TGTGCCAGCAGTGAGGTGGGGGGACCGGGTCCTGGAAACACCATATATTTT | CASSEVGGPGPGNTIYF
TRBJ2-7 | TRBV19 | - | - | TGTGCCAGTAGTCAGCAGGGCGCCGAGCAGTACTTC | CASSQQGAEQYF
TRBJ2-7 | TRBV29-1 | TRBD2 | once | TGCAGCGTTGCGGGACTAGCCTACTACGAGCAGTACTTC | CSVAGLAYYEQYF
TRBJ2-1 | TRBV6-5 | TRBD2 | - | TGTGCCAGCAACCCGACTAGCGGGGGGCCCAATGAGCAGTTCTTC | CASNPTSGGPNEQFF
TRBJ1-5 | TRBV6-6 | - | - | TGTGCCAGCAGTCGGGTTTGGGGCAATCAGCCCCAGCATTTT | CASSRVWGNQPQHF
TRBJ2-1 | TRBV5-6 | - | - | TGTGCCAGCAGCGGCACAGGGATATTAATTGAGCAGTTCTTC | CASSGTGILIEQFF
TRBJ1-3 | TRBV18 | - | once | TGTGCCAGCTCACCACAGGGGAATGGAAACACCATATATTTT | CASSPQGNGNTIYF
TRBJ1-1 | TRBV2 | - | - | TGTGCCAGCAGGGTAGAGAACACTGAAGCTTTCTTT | CASRVENTEAFF
TRBJ1-2 | TRBV28 | - | - | TGTGCCAGCAGTGAGGGCTGGAAGAGAGGTTGGTATGGCTACACCTTC | CASSEGWKRGWYGYTF
TRBJ1-2 | TRBV4-2 | - | - | TGTGCCAGCAGCCAAGGTCCGGGACTGCAGGGCTACACCTTC | CASSQGPGLQGYTF
TRBJ2-7 | TRBV11-3 | - | - | TGTGCCAGCAGCCCCGTGGGGTCTGCGCCTTCCCACGAGCAGTACTTC | CASSPVGSAPSHEQYF
TRBJ2-3 | TRBV28 | TRBD2 | once | TGTGCCAGCAGTCTCACTAGCGGGAGGGTTTATGATACGCAGTATTTT | CASSLTSGRVYDTQYF
TRBJ2-2 | TRBV9 | - | - | TGTGCCAGCAGCGTAGCTGTCGGCGGGGAGCTGTTTTTT | CASSVAVGGELFF
TRBJ1-1 | TRBV6-5 | - | once | TGTGCCACCAGGACAGAGAACACTGAAGCTTTCTTT | CATRTENTEAFF
TRBJ1-2 | TRBV27 | - | - | TGTGCCAGCAGTCCCCGGGGGCGAGGCTACACCTTC | CASSPRGRGYTF
TRBJ2-2 | TRBV19 | - | - | TGTGCCAGTACCCTAGGGGGTGCTAACACCGGGGAGCTGTTTTTT | CASTLGGANTGELFF
TRBJ1-6 | TRBV5-5 | - | - | TGTGCCAGCCTTCGGGGGCAGGGGTTAGAGTCACCCCTCCACTTT | CASLRGQGLESPLHF
TRBJ1-2 | TRBV28 | - | - | TGTGCCAGCACCATACTACAGGGATCGTATGGCTACACCTTC | CASTILQGSYGYTF
TRBJ2-2 | TRBV27 | TRBD1 | - | TGTGCCAGCAGGCGACAGGGGGCGTCCACCGGGGAGCTGTTTTTT | CASRRQGASTGELFF
TRBJ1-1 | TRBV7-9 | TRBD1 | - | TGTGCCAGCAGCCCAGGGGGGAACACTGAAGCTTTCTTT | CASSPGGNTEAFF
TRBJ2-1 | TRBV11-3 | TRBD2 | - | TGTGCCAGCAGCTTAGAGCGGGGGTACAATGAGCAGTTCTTC | CASSLERGYNEQFF
TRBJ1-4 | TRBV28 | - | - | TGTGCCAGCAGGGACAGACCCAATGAAAAACTGTTTTTT | CASRDRPNEKLFF
TRBJ1-1 | TRBV5-1 | - | - | TGCGCCAGCAGCTTTATGGAGGGAAAATTTGCTGAAGCTTTCTTT | CASSFMEGKFAEAFF
TRBJ2-2 | TRBV27 | TRBD1 | - | TGTGCCAGCAGTTTAGGACAGGGCCCGGGCACCGGGGAGCTGTTTTTT | CASSLGQGPGTGELFF
TRBJ1-2 | TRBV5-4 | - | - | TGTGCCAGCAGCACTACACTCGGGACGGTTAACTATGGCTACACCTTC | CASSTTLGTVNYGYTF
TRBJ2-5 | TRBV19 | TRBD1 | - | TGTGCCAGTAGTACAACAGGGGGCGCGGGAGAGACCCAGTACTTC | CASSTTGGAGETQYF
TRBJ2-1 | TRBV7-6 | TRBD1 | - | TGTGCCAGCAGCTTAGCGCCGGACAGGGATAATGAGCAGTTCTTC | CASSLAPDRDNEQFF
TRBJ2-5 | TRBV6-2/TRBV6-3 | - | once | TGTGCCAGCAGTCGAGGTTTTAGGGAGACCCAGTACTTC | CASSRGFRETQYF
TRBJ1-5 | TRBV19 | TRBD1 | - | TGTGCCAGTACCCAGACTCAGGGGGATCAGCCCCAGCATTTT | CASTQTQGDQPQHF
TRBJ1-2 | TRBV6-4 | TRBD1 | - | TGTGCCAGCAGCGCAGGGGGCGTTGGCTACACCTTC | CASSAGGVGYTF